One and the same sample provided the 7 T cell receptor beta chains below, sequenced in a study of T cells in Graves' hyperthyroidism and ophthalmopathy. What was amplified from RNA transcripts were TCR beta CDR3 regions. TCR CDR3 regions were first amplified by RT-PCR with HTBI primers. A single record per CDR3 protein comes from TCRdb applying MiXCR to the multiplex PCR reads. This sample has about 700,000 distinct CDR3 sequences; 11% to 15% occur once, and the top ten carry 10%. The specimen was blood. These receptors all stem from a woman between 18 and 29 years old with Graves' hyperthyroidism.

In regard to this clonotype: A clone one base away is much larger, so this may be a read error. The chain joins TRBV2 to TRBJ2-3; TRBD2 matches at 13 bases. From germline, CDR1 is SNHLY and CDR2 FYNNEI. This CDR3 has 15 amino acids. CDR3 nucleotide sequence: TGTGTCAGCAGAGGACTAGCGGGAGACACAGATACGCAGTATTTT. Translating gives CVSRGLAGDTDTQYF.

In its sample, this clonotype was seen a few times. The rearrangement joins TRBV7-9 to TRBJ2-3; D call uncertain. The CDR3 covers 14 residues. V lost 4 bases and J 2 bases, leaving 10 bases between the germline ends. The germline gives CDR1 SEHNR, CDR2 FQNEAQ (reference sequence). CDR3 sequence reads: CASSSRGSTDTQYF. The CDR3 nucleotides are TGTGCCAGCAGCTCCCGAGGCTCCACAGATACGCAGTATTTT.

There are a few counts of this clonotype. This sequence joins TRBV5-4 and TRBJ2-5, with TRBD1 matching 11 bases. Germline values: CDR1 SGHNT, CDR2 YYREEE (reference sequence). The CDR3 spans 15 residues. The J segment lost 5 bases and the V segment lost 3 bases, leaving 6 bases of the junction unmatched. The CDR3 DNA follows: TGTGCCAGCAGCTGGACAGGGGGCTTGGGGGAGACCCAGTACTTC. This gives the protein CASSWTGGLGETQYF.

This chain connects TRBV6-1 to TRBJ2-1; TRBD1 or TRBD2 may be the D gene (5 bases each). Trimming left V 3 bases short and J 0 bases short, with 15 bases between. From germline, CDR1 is MNHNS and CDR2 SASEGT. The CDR3 is 17 residues long. The CDR3, as DNA: TGTGCCAGCAGTGATCCAGGGACCCTTAGCTCCTACAATGAGCAGTTCTTC. As protein: CASSDPGTLSSYNEQFF.

This clonotype was detected ten times or more. The chain links TRBV28 to TRBJ2-7, with TRBD1 matching over 8 bases. V was pared by 3 bases and J by 1 base, with 2 bases of the junction left unmatched. Germline values: CDR1 MDHEN, CDR2 SYDVKM. This CDR3 has 14 amino acids. CDR3 nucleotide sequence: TGTGCCAGCAGTTTGGGACAGGAGTCCTACGAGCAGTACTTC. The encoded protein is CASSLGQESYEQYF. Together with reference TRBV28 and TRBJ2-7, the CDR3 gives the full variable domain: DVKVTQSSRYLVKRTGEKVFLECVQDMDHENMFWYRQDPGLGLRLIYFSYDVKMKEKGDIPEGYSVSREKKERFSLILESASTNQTSMYLCASSLGQESYEQYFGPGTRLTVT.

This clonotype was observed a handful of times. The chain uses TRBV7-6 and TRBJ1-4; no clear D gene. Germline lookup yields CDR1 SGHVS and CDR2 FNYEAQ. The CDR3 extends over 15 amino acids. With 2 bases removed from V and 3 bases from J, the gap between germline ends came to 10 bases. CDR3 amino acids: CASSLKTIPNEKLFF. In DNA, the CDR3 is TGTGCCAGCAGCTTAAAGACAATCCCTAATGAAAAACTGTTTTTT.

This clonotype has a count of ten or more. This chain links TRBV29-1 with TRBJ1-5; 8 bases line up with TRBD1. Trimming removed 6 bases from V and 6 bases from J; junction bases left unmatched: 4. Germline V gene lookup returns CDR1 SQVTM and CDR2 ANQGSEA. The CDR3 length is 12 residues. DNA of the CDR3: TGCAGCGTCGGACAGGGTGGTCAGCCCCAGCATTTT. Its protein product is CSVGQGGQPQHF.